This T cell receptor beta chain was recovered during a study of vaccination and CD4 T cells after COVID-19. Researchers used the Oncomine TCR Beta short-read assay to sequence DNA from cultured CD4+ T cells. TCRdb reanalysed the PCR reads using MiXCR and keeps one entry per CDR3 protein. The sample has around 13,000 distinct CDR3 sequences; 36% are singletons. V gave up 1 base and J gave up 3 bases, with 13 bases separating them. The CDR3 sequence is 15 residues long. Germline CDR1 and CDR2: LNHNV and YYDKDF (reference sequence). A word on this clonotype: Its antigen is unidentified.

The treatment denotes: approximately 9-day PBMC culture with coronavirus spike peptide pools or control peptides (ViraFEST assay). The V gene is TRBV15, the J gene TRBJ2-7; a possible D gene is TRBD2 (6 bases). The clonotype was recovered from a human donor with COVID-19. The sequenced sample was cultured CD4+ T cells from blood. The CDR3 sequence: CATSRVLDYNYEQYF. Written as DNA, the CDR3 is TGTGCCACCAGCAGAGTACTGGACTACAACTACGAGCAGTACTTC.